These 14 T cell receptor beta chains were sequenced from one sample in a study of vaccination and CD4 T cells after COVID-19 (dated by TCRdb to 2021 to 2024). In the paper's terms, the treatment or condition label means: approximately 9-day PBMC culture with coronavirus spike peptide pools or control peptides (ViraFEST assay). These receptors are not linked to any known antigen. To prepare the library, PCR was applied. Sequencing instrument: Illumina iSeq 100. DNA from cultured CD4+ T cells was subjected to TCR sequencing with the Oncomine TCR Beta short-read assay at the Johns Hopkins FTIC core. TCRdb reran the public reads through fastp at Q25 and MiXCR, keeping productive beta chains. One record per CDR3 amino acid sequence lists the most common genes and DNA. This sample is represented by 10,000 to 15,000 distinct CDR3 sequences; roughly half of them were singletons. The ten largest clones add up to about a sixth of the sample.

Sample: CD4+ T cells from blood, cultured in vitro. These receptors all stem from a human donor who had recovered from COVID-19.

The chain combines TRBV11-2 with TRBJ2-1; 10 bases agree with TRBD2. The CDR3 extends over 16 amino acids. In germline, CDR1 is SGHAT, CDR2 FQNNGV. V was clipped by 1 base and J by 8 bases; unmatched bases: 8. The CDR3, as DNA: TGTGCCAGCAGCTTAGGTCACCTAGCGGGAGTTTATGAGCAGTTCTTC. This codes for CASSLGHLAGVYEQFF.

V usage is TRBV5-1 and J usage is TRBJ1-1, with unresolved D. From germline, CDR1 is SGHRS and CDR2 YFSETQ. The CDR3 has 13 residues. Trimming removed 0 bases at V and 6 bases at J, with 9 bases between. For the CDR3, the DNA is TGCGCCAGCAGCTTGGCCGAGTGGTCTGAAGCTTTCTTT. Translated, it gives CASSLAEWSEAFF.

The rearrangement links TRBV28 to TRBJ2-1; 8 bases agree with TRBD2. CDR1 is MDHEN, CDR2 SYDVKM, per germline. This CDR3 spans 16 amino acids. The V gene end was trimmed by 2 bases and the J gene end by 3 bases; junction bases not matched to a gene: 6. The CDR3 region has the DNA TGTGCCAGCAGTTTAGTAGCGGGAACAATCTACAATGAGCAGTTCTTC. It yields the protein CASSLVAGTIYNEQFF.

This clonotype was seen a few times. V usage is TRBV24-1 and J usage is TRBJ2-3; D might be TRBD1 (6 bases). The CDR3 has 15 residues. V was trimmed by 4 bases and J by 6 bases, leaving 16 bases between them. Germline values: CDR1 KGHDR, CDR2 SFDVKD. CDR3 residues: CATSEAGVRGDTQYF. CDR3 coding DNA: TGTGCCACCAGTGAGGCAGGGGTGAGAGGCGATACGCAGTATTTT.

CDR3 sequence (DNA): TGTGCCAGCAGCTTAATGGCCCCAACAGGGAGAGAGACCCAGTACTTC. Protein: CASSLMAPTGRETQYF. This chain connects TRBV7-3 to TRBJ2-5; tentative D call: TRBD1 (6 bases). Trimming left V 1 base short and J 4 bases short, with 16 bases between. The germline V gene encodes CDR1 SGHTA and CDR2 FQGTGA. The CDR3 loop spans 16 amino acids.

The chain combines TRBV10-3 with TRBJ1-4; D unclear. Germline V lookup: CDR1 ENHRY, CDR2 SYGVKD. There are 12 residues in the CDR3. V was shortened by 3 bases and J by 11 bases, with 10 bases between the two germline ends. The CDR3 DNA reads TGTGCCATCAGTGAAGAGGGTACGAAACTGTTTTTT. Protein sequence: CAISEEGTKLFF.

Comments on this clonotype: The conserved closing phenylalanine or tryptophan is absent in this CDR3, likely reflecting a read error. The V gene is TRBV28, the J gene TRBJ2-5; 8 bases match TRBD1. Germline CDR1 reads MDHEN; CDR2 reads SYDVKM. This CDR3 is 12 amino acids long. The CDR3 loop is CLSGGLQETQYY. DNA of the CDR3: TGCCTGTCAGGGGGCCTCCAAGAGACCCAGTACTAC.

The chain employs TRBV28 and TRBJ1-5; TRBD1 matches 7 bases. The V gene end was trimmed by 8 bases and the J gene end by 7 bases; junction bases not matched to a gene: 8. Germline values: CDR1 MDHEN, CDR2 SYDVKM. The CDR3 runs 13 residues. The DNA of the CDR3 is TGTGCCAGCCTCCCAGGGGGGGGACAGCCCCAGCATTTT. It translates to CASLPGGGQPQHF.

This clonotype came up once. This probably arose from a read error, given a far larger clone one base away. The rearrangement links TRBV7-9 to TRBJ1-2, with TRBD1 matching 8 bases. Germline V gene data show CDR1 as SEHNR and CDR2 as FQNEAQ (reference sequence). V lost 4 bases and J lost 6; bases outside the gene matches: 10. CDR3 length: 15 amino acids. CDR3 nucleotide sequence: TGTGCCAGCAGCTCGAGGACAGGGCCGCGCCATGGCTACACCTTC. Translation gives CASSSRTGPRHGYTF.

This chain connects TRBV7-9 to TRBJ2-5; TRBD2 matches 13 bases. V gave up 4 bases and J gave up 5 bases; unmatched junction bases: 10. The V gene's germline CDR1 is SEHNR and CDR2 FQNEAQ (reference sequence). The CDR3 has 17 amino acids. The CDR3 nucleotides read TGTGCCAGCAGCTCACCGCCGGGACTAGCGGGACTTGAGACCCAGTACTTC. Translating gives CASSSPPGLAGLETQYF.

This clonotype was seen only once. The chain links TRBV6-1 to TRBJ2-6, with D perhaps matching TRBD1 or TRBD2 (5 bases each). This CDR3 has 17 amino acids. Germline values: CDR1 MNHNS, CDR2 SASEGT. V lost 4 bases and J 2 bases, leaving 15 bases between the germline ends. Here the CDR3 reads CASSVSSGTAGANVLTF. As DNA, the CDR3 is TGTGCCAGCAGTGTATCTTCAGGGACGGCTGGGGCCAACGTCCTGACTTTC.

This clonotype has a handful of counts. The chain uses TRBV20-1 and TRBJ1-2; TRBD1 aligns across 7 bases. The length of the CDR3 is 15 residues. Germline CDR1 DFQATT, CDR2 SNEGSKA (reference sequence). The J segment lost 1 base and the V segment lost 3 bases, leaving 8 bases of the junction unmatched. CDR3: CSARVVAGGNYGYTF. In DNA form, the CDR3 reads TGCAGTGCTAGGGTCGTTGCAGGGGGTAACTATGGCTACACCTTC.

In this sample, this clonotype turned up a few times. This chain links TRBV28 with TRBJ2-5; possible D gene TRBD2, 6 bases. This CDR3 has 14 residues. Germline V CDR1 and CDR2: MDHEN, SYDVKM. V dropped 4 bases and J dropped 1 base, with 10 bases sitting between them. CDR3 sequence (DNA): TGTGCCAGCAGTTCCCTCGGGGGCCAAGAGACCCAGTACTTC. Translation: CASSSLGGQETQYF.

This sequence joins TRBV4-3 and TRBJ2-3; TRBD2 aligns across 7 bases. The CDR3 consists of 15 residues. Germline V gene sequence: CDR1 LGHNA, CDR2 YSLEER. The V gene end was trimmed by 1 base and the J gene end by 3 bases; junction bases not matched to a gene: 4. CDR3 sequence reads: CASSQGGGPTDTQYF. CDR3 in DNA: TGCGCCAGCAGCCAAGGGGGAGGGCCTACAGATACGCAGTATTTT.